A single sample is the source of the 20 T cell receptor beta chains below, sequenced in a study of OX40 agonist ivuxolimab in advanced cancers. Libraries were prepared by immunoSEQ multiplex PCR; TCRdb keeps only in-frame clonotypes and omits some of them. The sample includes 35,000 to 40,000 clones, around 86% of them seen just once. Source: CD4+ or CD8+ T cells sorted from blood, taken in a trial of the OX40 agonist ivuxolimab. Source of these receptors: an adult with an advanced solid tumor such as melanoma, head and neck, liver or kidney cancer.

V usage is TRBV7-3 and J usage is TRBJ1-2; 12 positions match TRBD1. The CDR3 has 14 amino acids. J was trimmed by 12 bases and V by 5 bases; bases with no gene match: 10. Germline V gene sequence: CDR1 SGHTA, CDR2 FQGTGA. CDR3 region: CASSPGQGAKWHTF. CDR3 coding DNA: TGTGCCAGCAGCCCGGGACAGGGGGCGAAATGGCACACCTTC.

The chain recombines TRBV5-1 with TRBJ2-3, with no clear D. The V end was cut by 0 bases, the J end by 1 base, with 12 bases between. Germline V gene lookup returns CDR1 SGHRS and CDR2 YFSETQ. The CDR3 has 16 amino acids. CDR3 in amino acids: CASSLATSRRTDTQYF. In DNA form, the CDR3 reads TGCGCCAGCAGCTTGGCTACGTCCCGGCGCACAGATACGCAGTATTTT. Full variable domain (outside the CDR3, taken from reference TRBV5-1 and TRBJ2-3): KAGVTQTPRYLIKTRGQQVTLSCSPISGHRSVSWYQQTPGQGLQFLFEYFSETQRNKGNFPGRFSGRQFSNSRSEMNVSTLELGDSALYLCASSLATSRRTDTQYFGPGTRLTVL.

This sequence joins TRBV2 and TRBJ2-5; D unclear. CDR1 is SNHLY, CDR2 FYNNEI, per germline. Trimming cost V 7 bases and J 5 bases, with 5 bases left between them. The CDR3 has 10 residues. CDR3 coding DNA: TGTGCCAGCAACCCCGAGACCCAGTACTTC. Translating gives CASNPETQYF.

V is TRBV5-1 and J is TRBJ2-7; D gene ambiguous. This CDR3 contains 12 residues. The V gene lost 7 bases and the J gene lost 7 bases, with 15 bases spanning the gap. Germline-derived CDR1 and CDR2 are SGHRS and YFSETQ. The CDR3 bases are TGCGCCAGCCGAGAACTCCGAGGAGAGCAGTACTTC. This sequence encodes CASRELRGEQYF.

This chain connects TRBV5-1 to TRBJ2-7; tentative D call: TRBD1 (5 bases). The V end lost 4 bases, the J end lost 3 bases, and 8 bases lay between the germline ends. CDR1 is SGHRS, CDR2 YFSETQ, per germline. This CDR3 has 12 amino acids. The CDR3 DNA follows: TGCGCCAGCAGCATTGACAGCTACGAGCAGTACTTC. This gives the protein CASSIDSYEQYF.

DNA of the CDR3: TGTGCCAGCAGCGTAGACGGGGGGGGCACTGAAGCTTTCTTT. It translates to CASSVDGGGTEAFF. The chain carries TRBV9 and TRBJ1-1; weak D call: TRBD1 (5 bases). Germline V gene sequence: CDR1 SGDLS, CDR2 YYNGEE. The CDR3 has 14 amino acids. Between the trimmed V and J ends, which lost 0 bases and 4 bases, there was a span of 10 bases. Together with reference TRBV9 and TRBJ1-1, the CDR3 gives the full variable domain: DSGVTQTPKHLITATGQRVTLRCSPRSGDLSVYWYQQSLDQGLQFLIQYYNGEERAKGNILERFSAQQFPDLHSELNLSSLELGDSALYFCASSVDGGGTEAFFGQGTRLTVV.

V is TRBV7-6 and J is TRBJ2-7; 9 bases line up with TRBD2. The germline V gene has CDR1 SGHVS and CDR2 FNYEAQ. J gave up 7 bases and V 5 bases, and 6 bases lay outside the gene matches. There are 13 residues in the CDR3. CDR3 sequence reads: CASSLLAGDEQYF. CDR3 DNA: TGTGCCAGCAGCCTCTTAGCGGGGGATGAGCAGTACTTC.

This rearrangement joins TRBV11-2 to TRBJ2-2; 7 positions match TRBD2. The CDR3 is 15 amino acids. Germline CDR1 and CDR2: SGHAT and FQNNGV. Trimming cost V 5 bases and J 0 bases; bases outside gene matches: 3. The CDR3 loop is CASSLGLANTGELFF. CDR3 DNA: TGTGCCAGCAGCCTCGGACTAGCGAACACCGGGGAGCTGTTTTTT. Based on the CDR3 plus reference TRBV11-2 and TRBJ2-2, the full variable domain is EAGVAQSPRYKIIEKRQSVAFWCNPISGHATLYWYQQILGQGPKLLIQFQNNGVVDDSQLPKDRFSAERLKGVDSTLKIQPAKLEDSAVYLCASSLGLANTGELFFGEGSRLTVL.

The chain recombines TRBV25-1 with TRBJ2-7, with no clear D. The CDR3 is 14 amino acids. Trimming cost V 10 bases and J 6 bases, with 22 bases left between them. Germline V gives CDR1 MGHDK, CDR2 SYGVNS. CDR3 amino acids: CAIPPAMIGSEQYF. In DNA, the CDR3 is TGTGCCATCCCCCCGGCTATGATAGGCTCCGAGCAGTACTTC.

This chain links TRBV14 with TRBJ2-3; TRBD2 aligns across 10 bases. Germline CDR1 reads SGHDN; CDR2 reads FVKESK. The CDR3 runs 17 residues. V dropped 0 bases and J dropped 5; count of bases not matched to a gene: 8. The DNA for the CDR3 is TGTGCCAGCAGCCAAGATCGGGGCCTAGCGGGGGTAGATACGCAGTATTTT. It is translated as CASSQDRGLAGVDTQYF.

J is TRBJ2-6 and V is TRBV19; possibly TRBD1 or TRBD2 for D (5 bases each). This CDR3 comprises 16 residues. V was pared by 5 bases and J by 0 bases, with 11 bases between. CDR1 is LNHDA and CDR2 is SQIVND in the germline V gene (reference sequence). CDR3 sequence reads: CASSPSGRSGANVLTF. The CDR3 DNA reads TGTGCCAGTAGTCCCTCGGGGCGCTCTGGGGCCAACGTCCTGACTTTC.

The CDR3 DNA is TGCGCCAGCAGCGAAACCACAGGGTGGGATGAGCAGTTCTTC. Its translation is CASSETTGWDEQFF. This chain links TRBV4-1 with TRBJ2-1; TRBD1 is a possible D gene (6 bases). The CDR3 covers 14 residues. Between the trimmed V and J ends, which lost 5 bases and 8 bases, there was a span of 16 bases. The V gene's germline CDR1 is MGHRA and CDR2 YSYEKL.

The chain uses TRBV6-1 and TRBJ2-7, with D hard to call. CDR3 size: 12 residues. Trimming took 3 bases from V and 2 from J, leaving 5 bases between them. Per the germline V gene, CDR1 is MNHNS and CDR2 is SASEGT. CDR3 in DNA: TGTGCCAGCAGTGATTCCCCCTACGAGCAGTACTTC. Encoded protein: CASSDSPYEQYF.

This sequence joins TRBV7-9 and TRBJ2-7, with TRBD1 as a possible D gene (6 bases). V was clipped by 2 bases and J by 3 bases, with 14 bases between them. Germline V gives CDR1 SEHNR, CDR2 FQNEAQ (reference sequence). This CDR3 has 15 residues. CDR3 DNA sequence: TGTGCCAGCAGCTTAAGCGTGGAAGGGGGCTACGAGCAGTACTTC. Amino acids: CASSLSVEGGYEQYF.

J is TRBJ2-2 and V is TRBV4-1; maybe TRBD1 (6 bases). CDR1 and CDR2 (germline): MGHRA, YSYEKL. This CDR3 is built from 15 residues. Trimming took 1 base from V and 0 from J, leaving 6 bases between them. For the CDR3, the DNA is TGCGCCAGCAGCCAAGGGGACACGAACACCGGGGAGCTGTTTTTT. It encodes CASSQGDTNTGELFF.

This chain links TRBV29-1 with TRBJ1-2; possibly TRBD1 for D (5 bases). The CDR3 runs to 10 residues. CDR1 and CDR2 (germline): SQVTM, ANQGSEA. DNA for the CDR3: TGCAGTAGCCGGGACGATGGCTACACCTTC. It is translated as CSSRDDGYTF.

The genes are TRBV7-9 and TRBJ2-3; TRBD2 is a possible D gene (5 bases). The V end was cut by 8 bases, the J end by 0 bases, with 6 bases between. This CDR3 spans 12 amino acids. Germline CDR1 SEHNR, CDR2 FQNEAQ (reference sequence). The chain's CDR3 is CASGRSTDTQYF. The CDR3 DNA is TGTGCCAGCGGGAGAAGCACAGATACGCAGTATTTT.

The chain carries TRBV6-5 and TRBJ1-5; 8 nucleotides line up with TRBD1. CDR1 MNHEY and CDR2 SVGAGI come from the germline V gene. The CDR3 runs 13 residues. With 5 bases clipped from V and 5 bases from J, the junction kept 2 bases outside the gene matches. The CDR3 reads CASSHRGDQPQHF. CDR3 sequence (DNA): TGTGCCAGCAGTCACAGGGGGGATCAGCCCCAGCATTTT.

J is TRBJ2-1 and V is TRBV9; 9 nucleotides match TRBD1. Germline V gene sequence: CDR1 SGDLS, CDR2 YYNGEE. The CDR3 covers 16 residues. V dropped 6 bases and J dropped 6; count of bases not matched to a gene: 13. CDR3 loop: CASNPHRQGGINEQFF. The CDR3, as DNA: TGTGCCAGCAACCCGCACAGACAGGGGGGTATCAATGAGCAGTTCTTC.

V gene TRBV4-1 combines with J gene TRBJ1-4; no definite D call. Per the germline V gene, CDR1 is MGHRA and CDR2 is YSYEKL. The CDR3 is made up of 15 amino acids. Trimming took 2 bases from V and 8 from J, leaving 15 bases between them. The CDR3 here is CASSQQNSQKEKLFF. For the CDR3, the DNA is TGCGCCAGCAGCCAACAGAACAGTCAAAAAGAAAAACTGTTTTTT.